One and the same sample provided the 7 T cell receptor beta chains below, sequenced in a study of blood T cells in healthy people across ages. A second PCR, run for roughly 7 to 12 cycles, used a sample-barcoded 5' primer plus a J-beta primer mix. TCRdb fed the 5' RACE reads into MiXCR, producing one record per CDR3 protein. The table lists about 1,400,000 distinct CDR3 sequences, approximately 63% of them singletons. The sequenced sample was blood. These receptors all stem from a man in his late teens or twenties in good health.

A few counts support this clonotype. This chain joins TRBV6-5 and TRBJ2-1, with D perhaps matching TRBD1 or TRBD2 (6 bases each). Germline V gives CDR1 MNHEY, CDR2 SVGAGI. The CDR3 runs 18 residues. With 3 bases removed from V and 0 bases from J, the gap between germline ends came to 18 bases. CDR3 sequence: CASSYGGPVLSSYNEQFF. CDR3 DNA sequence: TGTGCCAGCAGTTATGGGGGGCCCGTTCTCAGCTCCTACAATGAGCAGTTCTTC.

This clonotype occurred a few times. This rearrangement joins TRBV28 to TRBJ2-7, with 7 nucleotides matching TRBD1. V trimming: 6 bases; J trimming: 0 bases; junction bases outside the gene matches: 8. The germline gives CDR1 MDHEN, CDR2 SYDVKM. This CDR3 contains 15 residues. Here the CDR3 reads CASSPGDRLSYEQYF. For the CDR3, the DNA is TGTGCCAGCAGCCCCGGGGACAGACTCTCCTACGAGCAGTACTTC.

The chain employs TRBV27 and TRBJ2-1; D gene ambiguous. With the DNA end fitting TRBJ2-7 better, the J assignment may be wrong. The CDR3 extends over 13 amino acids. Germline loops: CDR1 MNHEY, CDR2 SMNVEV (reference sequence). The CDR3: CASSTYSYNEQYF. The CDR3 nucleotides are TGTGCCAGCAGTACTTACTCCTACAATGAGCAGTACTTC.

The J gene is TRBJ2-7, the V gene TRBV10-1; tentatively, D is TRBD2 (6 bases). Trimming removed 4 bases at V and 0 bases at J, with 16 bases between. Germline CDR1 WNHNN, CDR2 SYGVQD (reference sequence). The CDR3 contains 16 residues. CDR3: CASSGGSGESSYEQYF. DNA for the CDR3: TGCGCCAGCAGTGGGGGATCGGGAGAAAGCTCCTACGAGCAGTACTTC.

The chain links TRBV29-1 to TRBJ2-7; D perhaps matches TRBD1 (5 bases). The germline V and J ends were trimmed by 0 bases and 3 bases, with 6 bases remaining between them. Per germline, CDR1 SQVTM and CDR2 ANQGSEA. The length of the CDR3 is 12 residues. The CDR3, as DNA: TGCAGCGTTGAAGACGACAGCTACGAGCAGTACTTC. Translating it yields CSVEDDSYEQYF.

There are a few counts of this clonotype. In DNA form, the CDR3 reads TGTGCCAGCAGCTTAATATACACAGATACGCAGTATTTT. Its protein is CASSLIYTDTQYF. The V and J genes are TRBV7-9 and TRBJ2-3; D not resolved. This CDR3 is built from 13 residues. Trimming removed 2 bases from V and 2 bases from J, with 5 bases in between. The germline V gene encodes CDR1 SEHNR and CDR2 FQNEAQ (reference sequence).

V usage is TRBV12-3 or TRBV12-4 and J usage is TRBJ2-3, with 7 bases that match TRBD2. This CDR3 is 14 amino acids long. Trimming cost V 5 bases and J 8 bases; bases outside gene matches: 10. CDR3 coding DNA: TGTGCCAGCAGTGGAGCGGGGCCTGTGGGTACGCAGTATTTT. Protein: CASSGAGPVGTQYF.